This entry describes one TCR beta chain. This clonotype was seen only a few times. The target of this receptor is not known. Base qualities were left out, and no much larger clone turns up one base away. Germline trimming amounts to 2 bases on V and 1 base on J, with 0 as the count of junction bases outside the gene matches. Reading the germline V gene gives CDR1 MNHEY and CDR2 SVGEGT. The CDR3 starts with the cysteine, ends with the phenylalanine, and has 16 residues. Only CDR3 DNA is held: 48 bases, read in frame from base 1. Ophthalmopathy patients were characterized by moderately to severely active disease, a Clinical Activity Score of at least 3, a NOSPECS grade of at least 4, and a disease duration under 3 months. Patients were excluded if they had other autoimmune diseases, uncontrolled infections, pregnancy or lactation. Clinical symptoms, serum thyroxine, TRAb, thyroid ultrasound and orbital computed tomography formed the basis of the diagnosis. Using Ficoll-Paque density gradient centrifugation, PBMCs were isolated from 10 ml of fresh peripheral blood. Trizol reagent was used to extract the total RNA, and its quality was then checked on an Agilent 2100 Bioanalyzer.

For repertoire sequencing, TCR beta CDR3 regions were amplified from RNA transcripts. The first round of RT-PCR was done with HTBI primers and the Qiagen OneStep RT-PCR kit, and was followed by a second round of multiplex PCR, then size selection and purification. Sequencing of the libraries was carried out on an Illumina HiSeq2000 in paired-end mode with 100 bp reads. For the original study's pipeline: SOAPnuke was used to process the reads, throwing out any read that had adapters, had uncalled bases, had a mean Phred below 15, or lacked an exact constant-primer or identifier match. High-quality paired reads were merged with COPE v1.2.5. Each unique nucleotide sequence was treated as a clonotype, and MiTCR v1.1 was used to align the clonotypes to the IMGT TRB V, D and J references. Only V-J combinations with frequency above 0.0001 were analysed, covering 99% to 99.2% of repertoires. For each V-J combination, a TCR clonal expansion and chaos score was defined as F50 clonal expansion divided by the chaos observed in the TCRdist matrix. Welch's t-statistics and random forest were used to reduce features to about a dozen V-J combinations, which were fed into a naive Bayes classifier. Thyroid-blood repertoire similarity was quantified with the Morisita-Horn index. The public reads were reprocessed in TCRdb via fastp at Q25 and MiXCR, keeping in-frame beta chains. Here each entry gathers all rows of one CDR3 protein and keeps the most common genes and DNA. V and J calls and clone size were set by TCRdb, not the authors. Recorded for this sample are 450,000 or so distinct CDR3 sequences; 14% of them occurred a single time. Clones ranked in the top ten supply roughly 9.8% of the sample.

The data derive from a study of Graves' ophthalmopathy and Graves' hyperthyroidism (dated by TCRdb to the late 2010s). With regard to the full study: Peripheral blood was collected before any treatment was given, at the time of initial diagnosis. To explore V-J signatures that separate ophthalmopathy from hyperthyroidism, a discovery set of approximately 100 patients was enrolled, consisting of about 41 with ophthalmopathy and around 57 with stable hyperthyroidism. After sampling, hyperthyroidism patients received methimazole starting at 30 mg daily, and ophthalmopathy patients received high-dose intravenous methylprednisolone. The study used TCR beta repertoire signatures to distinguish Graves' ophthalmopathy from Graves' hyperthyroidism and to predict progression to ophthalmopathy. T-cell repertoires of thyroid tissue and blood were compared in 5 or 6 hyperthyroidism patients. The 95 to 100 discovery patients were randomly split 7:3 into training and test sets. An independent validation cohort comprised under 20 hyperthyroidism patients and over 15 patients who later progressed from hyperthyroidism to ophthalmopathy. In total, 135 blood samples were TCR-sequenced: roughly 45 ophthalmopathy, some 75 hyperthyroidism and about 17 hyperthyroidism-to-ophthalmopathy patients. The full study reports these points: In validation, the model predicted ophthalmopathy progression with about 70% sensitivity and around 72% specificity; roughly eleven predicted patients were CT-confirmed with GO in a median of about 7.1 months. In cross-validation, the 13-signature model distinguished ophthalmopathy from stable hyperthyroidism with less than 90% sensitivity and about 81% specificity, while in the test set the corresponding values were about 80% and 75%. Most of the expanded thyroid clonotypes with a frequency above 0.001 were also detected in blood, and it was suggested that the thyroid immune response may be reflected by blood repertoires. No statistical method was used to predetermine the sample size, and group allocation was not hidden from the investigators.

The receptor's source is a woman in her thirties with Graves' ophthalmopathy. Donor details come from another sample of the same person, matched by shared clones. Sequenced input: blood. The chain links TRBV6-2 or TRBV6-3 with TRBJ2-7; 15 junctional bases match TRBD2. This receptor has the CDR3 CASSYGLAGGSYEQYF. The sequenced DNA: TGTGCCAGCAGTTACGGACTAGCGGGAGGGTCCTACGAGCAGTACTTC.